These 25 T cell receptor beta chains were sequenced from one sample in a study of blood T cell repertoires in COVID-19. Sequenced by immunoSEQ multiplex PCR; TCRdb stores in-frame clones only, minus some. The data show under 70,000 clones, approximately 87% seen once. Sample: peripheral blood. All receptors come from a man aged 45-65 years with acute or convalescent COVID-19.

This chain connects TRBV5-1 to TRBJ2-7, with TRBD1 matching 7 bases. V lost 3 bases to trimming and J lost 5 bases; unmatched junction nucleotides: 20. The CDR3 consists of 18 residues. CDR1 and CDR2 from the germline V gene are SGHRS and YFSETQ. CDR3 loop: CASSSYSVRTQGQDEQYF. DNA of the CDR3: TGCGCCAGCAGCTCATACAGCGTTCGTACACAAGGACAGGACGAGCAGTACTTC.

The V call is TRBV4-2, the J call TRBJ2-7, with D maybe TRBD2 (6 bases). The CDR3 contains 14 residues. Per germline, CDR1 LGHNA and CDR2 YNFKEQ. V dropped 3 bases and J dropped 3 bases, with 12 bases sitting between them. In nucleotides, the CDR3 is TGTGCCAGCAGCCAGGGCCTAGCGAGCTACGAGCAGTACTTC. This encodes CASSQGLASYEQYF.

The CDR3 coding sequence is TGCAGTGCTAGTTCGGGACAGGGTCGCTATGGCTACACCTTC. Protein product: CSASSGQGRYGYTF. The chain joins TRBV20-1 to TRBJ1-2; TRBD1 agrees at 9 bases. This CDR3 spans 14 amino acids. Germline CDR1 and CDR2: DFQATT and SNEGSKA (reference sequence). The J segment lost 4 bases and the V segment lost 3 bases, leaving 6 bases of the junction unmatched.

The chain carries TRBV6-5 and TRBJ1-6; no clear D. Germline-derived CDR1 and CDR2 are MNHEY and SVGAGI. The CDR3 runs 11 residues. Trimming took 6 bases from V and 10 from J, leaving 7 bases between them. DNA for the CDR3: TGTGCCAGCAGGGAGGAATCACCCCTCCACTTT. Translating it yields CASREESPLHF.

V gene TRBV2 combines with J gene TRBJ1-1, with a possible D match to TRBD1 (5 bases). CDR3 length equals 16 residues. V shed 4 bases and J shed 5 bases, with 20 bases lying between them. Looked up from germline, CDR1 is SNHLY and CDR2 is FYNNEI. CDR3 amino acids: CASSVQGGLAGTEAFF. CDR3 DNA: TGTGCCAGCAGTGTGCAGGGAGGCTTGGCTGGGACTGAAGCTTTCTTT.

The rearrangement uses TRBV18 and TRBJ2-3; D possibly corresponds to TRBD1 (5 bases). The CDR3 has 12 residues. V dropped 5 bases and J dropped 6 bases, with 9 bases sitting between them. Germline CDR1 and CDR2: KGHSH and LQKENI. CDR3 sequence reads: CASSKGFDTQYF. CDR3 sequence (DNA): TGTGCCAGCTCAAAGGGGTTCGATACGCAGTATTTT.

This clone was detected only once. CDR3 region: CASSPPGASYNSPLHF. In nucleotides, the CDR3 is TGTGCCAGCAGCCCCCCAGGGGCCTCCTATAATTCACCCCTCCACTTT. The rearrangement joins TRBV9 to TRBJ1-6; possibly TRBD1 for D (6 bases). The germline gives CDR1 SGDLS, CDR2 YYNGEE. The CDR3 is 16 residues long. Trimming removed 4 bases from V and 0 bases from J, with 11 bases in between.

The chain employs TRBV7-9 and TRBJ1-5; no firm D call. V gave up 4 bases and J gave up 0 bases, with 10 bases separating them. This CDR3 comprises 15 residues. Germline values: CDR1 SEHNR, CDR2 FQNEAQ (reference sequence). Here the CDR3 reads CASSSGSYSNQPQHF. Here the CDR3 DNA reads TGTGCCAGCAGCTCGGGTTCTTATAGCAATCAGCCCCAGCATTTT.

This clone was detected only a few times. The chain employs TRBV29-1 and TRBJ2-1, with D possibly TRBD2 on 5 matching bases. Germline V lookup: CDR1 SQVTM, CDR2 ANQGSEA. V was trimmed by 2 bases and J by 0 bases, leaving 14 bases between them. The CDR3 has 16 amino acids. The CDR3 reads CSVESPERSSYNEQFF. The CDR3 DNA reads TGCAGCGTTGAATCGCCGGAGCGGAGCTCCTACAATGAGCAGTTCTTC.

The chain has TRBV4-1 and TRBJ2-5; no firm D call. V was pared by 4 bases and J by 1 base, with 10 bases between. CDR1 and CDR2 (germline): MGHRA, YSYEKL. This CDR3 has 14 amino acids. The CDR3: CASSPSGSQETQYF. The CDR3 nucleotides read TGCGCCAGCAGCCCTTCCGGGTCCCAAGAGACCCAGTACTTC.

This clone was seen only a few times. The V call is TRBV10-1, the J call TRBJ2-2; 8 bases are shared with TRBD2. Trimming cost V 7 bases and J 1 base; bases outside gene matches: 2. The CDR3 runs 14 residues. The germline gives CDR1 WNHNN, CDR2 SYGVQD (reference sequence). This CDR3 reads CASTAGGNTGELFF. CDR3 coding DNA: TGCGCCAGCACTGCGGGGGGGAACACCGGGGAGCTGTTTTTT.

J is TRBJ2-1 and V is TRBV10-3, with 7 positions matching TRBD2. Germline loops: CDR1 ENHRY, CDR2 SYGVKD. The CDR3 contains 19 residues. V gave up 0 bases and J gave up 7 bases; unmatched junction bases: 18. CDR3 nucleotides: TGTGCCATCAGTGAGTCATTGCGGGAGAGTTTCGAGTCGAGGAATGAGCAGTTCTTC. Residues: CAISESLRESFESRNEQFF.

The chain is built from TRBV4-1 and TRBJ1-1; D is unresolved. The CDR3 covers 19 residues. Between the trimmed V and J ends, which lost 0 bases and 0 bases, there was a span of 20 bases. Looked up from germline, CDR1 is MGHRA and CDR2 is YSYEKL. CDR3 nucleotide sequence: TGCGCCAGCAGCCAAGATCGGTCAGGCGCAATTGGAATGAACACTGAAGCTTTCTTT. It yields the protein CASSQDRSGAIGMNTEAFF.

The rearrangement uses TRBV7-2 and TRBJ2-7; 10 bases match TRBD1. Trimming at V came to 4 bases and at J to 2 bases, leaving 5 bases not matched to a gene. Germline CDR1 is SGHTA and CDR2 is FQGNSA. CDR3 size: 15 residues. The CDR3: CASSSGTGVPYEQYF. CDR3 coding DNA: TGTGCCAGCAGCTCCGGGACAGGGGTTCCCTACGAGCAGTACTTC. The full variable domain, completed using reference TRBV7-2 and TRBJ2-7, is GAGVSQSPSNKVTEKGKDVELRCDPISGHTALYWYRQSLGQGLEFLIYFQGNSAPDKSGLPSDRFSAERTGGSVSTLTIQRTQQEDSAVYLCASSSGTGVPYEQYFGPGTRLTVT.

V is TRBV24-1 and J is TRBJ2-1; the match to TRBD2 covers 8 bases. Per the germline V gene, CDR1 is KGHDR and CDR2 is SFDVKD. This CDR3 contains 17 residues. Trimming removed 5 bases from V and 7 bases from J; junction bases left unmatched: 15. The CDR3: CATSGHSGGPSGNEQFF. CDR3 coding DNA: TGTGCCACCAGTGGACACTCGGGGGGGCCGTCCGGGAATGAGCAGTTCTTC.

Only one count was recorded for this clone. V and J are TRBV6-5 and TRBJ2-5; 8 nucleotides align to TRBD1. The CDR3 contains 15 residues. Germline CDR1 MNHEY, CDR2 SVGAGI. The V segment lost 6 bases and the J segment 3 bases; nucleotides outside the gene matches: 9. CDR3 DNA sequence: TGTGCCAGCAGCTCCCACGGACAGGGTAAAGAGACCCAGTACTTC. As protein: CASSSHGQGKETQYF.

V usage is TRBV7-9 and J usage is TRBJ2-1; 12 nucleotides agree with TRBD2. The CDR3 runs to 15 residues. V shed 6 bases and J 9 bases; nucleotides not matched to a gene: 9. Germline CDR1 and CDR2: SEHNR and FQNEAQ (reference sequence). CDR3 nucleotide sequence: TGTGCCAGCAGGGACCTAGCGGGAGGGCAGGGTGAGCAGTTCTTC. Amino acids: CASRDLAGGQGEQFF.

This chain connects TRBV25-1 to TRBJ1-1; D might be TRBD1 (5 bases). V was shortened by 4 bases and J by 1 base, with 19 bases between the two germline ends. Germline V CDR1 and CDR2: MGHDK, SYGVNS. The CDR3 contains 17 residues. Here the CDR3 reads CASSATWGEGQNTEAFF. CDR3 sequence (DNA): TGTGCCAGCAGTGCTACCTGGGGGGAAGGTCAGAACACTGAAGCTTTCTTT.

The V and J genes are TRBV2 and TRBJ2-3; D possibly corresponds to TRBD1 (7 bases). V lost 4 bases and J lost 4, with 15 bases in between. The CDR3 is made up of 15 amino acids. The V gene's germline CDR1 is SNHLY and CDR2 FYNNEI. CDR3 DNA sequence: TGTGCCAGCAGTGTTCAGGGGGGCCGGGCAGATACGCAGTATTTT. Translated, it gives CASSVQGGRADTQYF.

This chain uses TRBV11-2 with TRBJ2-3, with 12 nucleotides matching TRBD2. The germline gives CDR1 SGHAT, CDR2 FQNNGV. V shed 5 bases and J 3 bases; nucleotides not matched to a gene: 6. CDR3 size: 16 residues. The CDR3 DNA reads TGTGCCAGCAGCCTCACCGGGACTAGCGGGACAGATACGCAGTATTTT. It codes for CASSLTGTSGTDTQYF.

This clone appeared once. CDR3 in amino acids: CASSRQGGDTGELFF. For the CDR3, the DNA is TGCGCCAGCAGCCGCCAGGGGGGTGACACCGGGGAGCTGTTTTTT. The chain carries TRBV5-1 and TRBJ2-2; tentatively, D is TRBD1 (7 bases). With 4 bases removed from V and 3 bases from J, the gap between germline ends came to 13 bases. Germline values: CDR1 SGHRS, CDR2 YFSETQ. The CDR3 covers 15 residues.

This chain connects TRBV7-2 to TRBJ1-6; no reliable D call. V was trimmed by 5 bases and J by 15 bases, leaving 17 bases between them. Germline V CDR1 and CDR2: SGHTA, FQGNSA. The CDR3 totals 13 residues. The CDR3 DNA reads TGTGCCAGCAGCCCATTTGTGCCCGCGGTCCTCCACTTT. It translates to CASSPFVPAVLHF.

This clone was seen only a few times. V gene TRBV29-1 combines with J gene TRBJ1-2; no clear D gene. Trimming took off 7 bases at V and 6 bases at J, with 9 bases between the two ends. Germline CDR1 SQVTM, CDR2 ANQGSEA. This CDR3 region has 10 residues. The CDR3 nucleotides are TGCAGCGCCGTCGGGAATGGCTACACCTTC. Translating gives CSAVGNGYTF. Complete variable domain (other parts from reference TRBV29-1 and TRBJ1-2): SAVISQKPSRDICQRGTSLTIQCQVDSQVTMMFWYRQQPGQSLTLIATANQGSEATYESGFVIDKFPISRPNLTFSTLTVSNMSPEDSSIYLCSAVGNGYTFGSGTRLTVV.

This chain uses TRBV24-1 with TRBJ2-6, with 9 bases lining up with TRBD1. CDR3 size: 20 residues. The trim removed 1 base at V and 0 bases at J, leaving 9 bases unmatched. The germline V gene encodes CDR1 KGHDR and CDR2 SFDVKD. The CDR3 DNA follows: TGTGCCACCAGTGATTTCGCCCCCGGGACAGGGAGCTCTGGGGCCAACGTCCTGACTTTC. Amino acids: CATSDFAPGTGSSGANVLTF.

The rearrangement joins TRBV9 to TRBJ2-3; 8 nucleotides match TRBD1. CDR3 length: 15 residues. In germline, CDR1 is SGDLS, CDR2 YYNGEE. With V trimmed by 3 bases and J by 3 bases, 6 bases remained unmatched. The CDR3 sequence is CASSDWTGKTDTQYF. DNA of the CDR3: TGTGCCAGCAGCGACTGGACAGGGAAGACAGATACGCAGTATTTT.